The 27 T cell receptor beta chains given below trace back to one sample, sequenced in a study of identical twins. TCRdb re-called the 5' RACE reads with MiXCR, one entry per CDR3 protein. The repertoire holds some 1,600,000 distinct CDR3 sequences, with less than 40% as singletons. Sequencing used cord blood. All receptors come from a newborn girl in good health.

The chain joins TRBV27 to TRBJ1-2, with 7 bases lining up with TRBD1. The germline CDR1 and CDR2 sequences are MNHEY and SMNVEV (reference sequence). Trimming cost V 6 bases and J 5 bases; bases outside gene matches: 12. There are 15 residues in the CDR3. CDR3 bases: TGTGCCAGCAGCAGCCCCGGACAGGACCTATATGGCTACACCTTC. Its protein is CASSSPGQDLYGYTF.

This clonotype was seen at least ten times. The gene calls are TRBV10-3 and TRBJ2-1; 10 bases are a match to TRBD1. V lost 5 bases, J lost 11 bases, and 12 bases stayed unmatched. Germline loops: CDR1 ENHRY, CDR2 SYGVKD. CDR3 length: 15 amino acids. CDR3 amino acids: CAISRQGAGVEKQFF. In DNA, the CDR3 is TGTGCCATCAGTAGACAGGGGGCAGGAGTCGAGAAGCAGTTCTTC.

The J gene is TRBJ1-4, the V gene TRBV27; 8 bases map to TRBD1. In germline, CDR1 is MNHEY, CDR2 SMNVEV (reference sequence). The CDR3 is 14 residues long. The ends lost 4 bases at V and 12 bases at J; junction bases unmatched: 10. The chain's CDR3 is CASSSTWTGLELFF. The CDR3 nucleotides read TGTGCCAGCAGTTCCACTTGGACAGGGTTGGAACTGTTTTTT.

This clonotype occurred a few times. The J gene is TRBJ1-5, the V gene TRBV5-5; no clear D gene. Trimming took off 4 bases at V and 0 bases at J, with 14 bases between the two ends. The CDR3 runs to 16 residues. Germline V gene lookup returns CDR1 SGHKS and CDR2 YYEKEE (reference sequence). CDR3 sequence: CASSRAPSYSNQPQHF. The CDR3 nucleotides read TGTGCCAGCAGCAGGGCGCCCTCTTATAGCAATCAGCCCCAGCATTTT.

The CDR3 DNA is TGTGCCAGCAGTCCCGGGGTTGAAAAACTGTTTTTT. Translation gives CASSPGVEKLFF. The rearrangement links TRBV12-3 or TRBV12-4 to TRBJ1-4; D is undetermined. Trimming stripped 5 bases from V and 7 bases from J, with 8 bases between. This CDR3 has 12 residues.

In this sample, this clonotype turned up once. The chain is built from TRBV20-1 and TRBJ2-3, with 11 bases identical to TRBD2. V shed 4 bases, J shed 2 bases, and the junction held 8 bases outside the gene matches. This CDR3 is 16 amino acids long. CDR1 and CDR2 (germline): DFQATT, SNEGSKA (reference sequence). The CDR3 loop is CSATPLAGAFTDTQYF. CDR3 DNA: TGCAGTGCTACTCCACTAGCGGGGGCCTTCACAGATACGCAGTATTTT.

This clonotype was observed at least ten times. V is TRBV10-3 and J is TRBJ2-7; 11 nucleotides match TRBD1. The CDR3 runs 14 residues. Germline V gene lookup returns CDR1 ENHRY and CDR2 SYGVKD. Trimming at V came to 4 bases and at J to 3 bases, leaving 2 bases not matched to a gene. CDR3 bases: TGTGCCATCAGTGTCGGGACAGGGGGCTACGAGCAGTACTTC. This sequence encodes CAISVGTGGYEQYF.

The rearrangement links TRBV20-1 to TRBJ2-1; no definite D call. Trimming left V 4 bases short and J 0 bases short, with 10 bases between. Germline V gives CDR1 DFQATT, CDR2 SNEGSKA (reference sequence). The length of the CDR3 is 14 residues. CDR3 amino acids: CSAIPTRSYNEQFF. CDR3 sequence (DNA): TGCAGTGCTATCCCAACCCGCTCCTACAATGAGCAGTTCTTC.

The V and J genes are TRBV20-1 and TRBJ1-2, with TRBD1 as a possible D gene (5 bases). Germline CDR1 is DFQATT and CDR2 is SNEGSKA (reference sequence). V lost 1 base, J lost 4 bases, and 16 bases lay in between. The CDR3 is made up of 15 amino acids. CDR3 residues: CSARADGQVLYGYTF. The CDR3, as DNA: TGCAGTGCTAGAGCAGACGGACAAGTCCTCTATGGCTACACCTTC.

This clonotype has just a few counts. This chain uses TRBV20-1 with TRBJ1-5, with TRBD1 identical over 10 bases. Germline V gene lookup returns CDR1 DFQATT and CDR2 SNEGSKA (reference sequence). V shed 3 bases, J shed 0 bases, and the junction held 8 bases outside the gene matches. The CDR3 length is 17 residues. In DNA form, the CDR3 reads TGCAGTGCTAGGAGACAGGGGGCTGTATATAGCAATCAGCCCCAGCATTTT. This encodes CSARRQGAVYSNQPQHF.

The genes are TRBV6-1 and TRBJ1-2; 8 positions agree with TRBD1. CDR3 size: 15 residues. CDR1 and CDR2 (germline): MNHNS, SASEGT. V gave up 5 bases and J gave up 2 bases; unmatched junction bases: 7. The CDR3 sequence is CASSTLGQANYGYTF. CDR3 in DNA: TGTGCCAGCAGTACCCTGGGACAGGCAAACTATGGCTACACCTTC.

V usage is TRBV20-1 and J usage is TRBJ2-7, with 12 bases lining up with TRBD2. The germline V gene has CDR1 DFQATT and CDR2 SNEGSKA (reference sequence). After removal of 0 bases from V and 2 bases from J, the junction contained 2 bases not matched to a gene. The CDR3 sequence is 15 residues long. Written as DNA, the CDR3 is TGCAGTGCTAGAGATCTAGCGGGAGGGACCTACGAGCAGTACTTC. Encoded protein: CSARDLAGGTYEQYF.

This clonotype has more than one count but fewer than ten. This chain uses TRBV20-1 with TRBJ1-1, with D tentatively TRBD1 (6 bases). Germline-derived CDR1 and CDR2 are DFQATT and SNEGSKA (reference sequence). Trimming shortened V by 1 base and J by 1 base, and 10 bases separated the two germline ends. The CDR3 has 14 residues. CDR3 amino acids: CSARVRDKNTEAFF. The CDR3 nucleotides read TGCAGTGCTAGAGTGAGGGACAAGAACACTGAAGCTTTCTTT.

The chain has TRBV7-8 and TRBJ2-1; 9 nucleotides align to TRBD2. The length of the CDR3 is 20 residues. Germline loops: CDR1 SGHVS, CDR2 FQNEAQ. V shed 5 bases, J shed 6 bases, and the junction held 23 bases outside the gene matches. CDR3 sequence reads: CASSTSSRNEKRGVFNEQFF. In nucleotides, the CDR3 is TGTGCCAGCAGCACCTCCTCCCGGAATGAAAAGCGGGGGGTTTTCAATGAGCAGTTCTTC.

This clonotype was observed at least ten times. The chain links TRBV29-1 to TRBJ2-7; D gene uncertain. Germline CDR1 and CDR2: SQVTM and ANQGSEA. The CDR3 runs to 13 residues. V dropped 4 bases and J dropped 0 bases, with 10 bases sitting between them. Here the CDR3 DNA reads TGCAGCGTTGGGACCTGGGACTCCTACGAGCAGTACTTC. Its translation is CSVGTWDSYEQYF.

This clonotype was counted only a few times. The rearrangement uses TRBV5-4 and TRBJ2-3; D not resolved. The length of the CDR3 is 13 residues. V lost 4 bases to trimming and J lost 6 bases, with 12 bases between them. Germline CDR1 reads SGHNT; CDR2 reads YYREEE (reference sequence). CDR3: CASSQAPQDTQYF. The CDR3 DNA reads TGTGCCAGCAGCCAAGCACCTCAGGATACGCAGTATTTT.

The rearrangement joins TRBV3-1 to TRBJ1-2, with D perhaps TRBD1 (5 bases). This CDR3 spans 16 amino acids. CDR1 and CDR2 from the germline V gene are LGHDT and YNNKEL (reference sequence). V lost 3 bases, J lost 3 bases, and 17 bases lay in between. The CDR3 sequence is CASSHFIVSGDYGYTF. As DNA, the CDR3 is TGTGCCAGCAGCCACTTCATCGTGTCGGGGGACTATGGCTACACCTTC. The full variable domain, with the rest looked up from reference TRBV3-1 and TRBJ1-2, is DTAVSQTPKYLVTQMGNDKSIKCEQNLGHDTMYWYKQDSKKFLKIMFSYNNKELIINETVPNRFSPKSPDKAHLNLHINSLELGDSAVYFCASSHFIVSGDYGYTFGSGTRLTVV.

This chain joins TRBV12-5 and TRBJ1-5; unclear D gene. This CDR3 is 15 amino acids long. The V end was cut by 0 bases, the J end by 0 bases, with 6 bases between. Germline loops: CDR1 LGHNT, CDR2 FRNRAP. Here the CDR3 reads CASGLVTDSNQPQHF. For the CDR3, the DNA is TGTGCTAGTGGTTTGGTAACCGATAGCAATCAGCCCCAGCATTTT.

This clonotype has a handful of counts. The J gene is TRBJ2-7, the V gene TRBV6-5; perhaps TRBD1 as D (6 bases). Trimming took 7 bases from V and 5 from J, leaving 9 bases between them. The CDR3 is made up of 11 amino acids. The germline CDR1 and CDR2 sequences are MNHEY and SVGAGI. The CDR3 loop reads CASTHRDEQYF. For the CDR3, the DNA is TGTGCCAGCACCCACAGGGACGAGCAGTACTTC.

This chain joins TRBV2 and TRBJ1-2; TRBD1 might be the D (5 bases). The V gene's germline CDR1 is SNHLY and CDR2 FYNNEI. With 1 base removed from V and 8 bases from J, the gap between germline ends came to 20 bases. CDR3 length: 16 amino acids. The CDR3 region is CASSEGPGLLKGGYTF. In DNA, the CDR3 is TGTGCCAGCAGTGAAGGCCCGGGACTTCTAAAGGGCGGCTACACCTTC.

CDR3 sequence reads: CASRQGYGNQPQHF. Written as DNA, the CDR3 is TGTGCCAGCAGGCAGGGTTACGGCAATCAGCCCCAGCATTTT. The chain employs TRBV6-1 and TRBJ1-5, with D tentatively TRBD1 (5 bases). The CDR3 length is 14 residues. V lost 6 bases to trimming and J lost 2 bases, with 11 bases between them. The germline gives CDR1 MNHNS, CDR2 SASEGT.

This rearrangement joins TRBV6-2 or TRBV6-3 to TRBJ2-1, with D perhaps TRBD1 (6 bases). The CDR3 consists of 16 residues. V gave up 2 bases and J gave up 3 bases, with 14 bases separating them. CDR1 MNHEY and CDR2 SVGEGT come from the germline V gene. The CDR3 sequence is CASSYNSGALYNEQFF. The CDR3, as DNA: TGTGCCAGCAGTTACAATTCAGGGGCCCTCTACAATGAGCAGTTCTTC.

This clonotype showed up many times. The chain combines TRBV10-3 with TRBJ2-7; 9 bases agree with TRBD1. Germline CDR1 and CDR2: ENHRY and SYGVKD. The CDR3 is made up of 16 amino acids. J gave up 3 bases and V 1 base, and 7 bases lay outside the gene matches. This CDR3 reads CAISELGQGLHYEQYF. CDR3 in DNA: TGTGCCATCAGTGAGTTAGGACAGGGGTTGCACTACGAGCAGTACTTC.

The chain joins TRBV6-1 to TRBJ2-4; perhaps TRBD2 as D (6 bases). The DNA end is a closer match to TRBJ2-7, so the J assignment may be wrong. The CDR3 runs to 15 residues. The germline V gene encodes CDR1 MNHNS and CDR2 SASEGT. The CDR3 nucleotides are TGTGCCAGCAAACCACTAGCCGCAATCTCCTACGAGCAGTACTTC. This sequence encodes CASKPLAAISYEQYF.

The chain has TRBV20-1 and TRBJ1-1; 7 nucleotides line up with TRBD1. Germline CDR1 DFQATT, CDR2 SNEGSKA (reference sequence). Germline trimming cut 6 bases from V and 0 bases from J; bases unmatched to any gene: 4. CDR3 length: 13 residues. The CDR3 reads CSAGQVMNTEAFF. The DNA for the CDR3 is TGCAGTGCCGGACAGGTCATGAACACTGAAGCTTTCTTT.

This clonotype was seen repeatedly, ten times or more. This rearrangement joins TRBV10-3 to TRBJ2-1; D is undetermined. V lost 2 bases and J 1 base, leaving 12 bases between the germline ends. This CDR3 comprises 16 residues. Per the germline V gene, CDR1 is ENHRY and CDR2 is SYGVKD. Here the CDR3 DNA reads TGTGCCATCAGTGAGGCCCGTCGACAATCCTACAATGAGCAGTTCTTC. Translation: CAISEARRQSYNEQFF.

The chain couples TRBV12-3 or TRBV12-4 to TRBJ2-1; TRBD2 aligns across 8 bases. The V and J ends lost 5 bases and 0 bases, in that order; junction bases with no gene match: 6. The CDR3 covers 16 residues. CDR3 sequence reads: CASSGSGISSYNEQFF. Written as DNA, the CDR3 is TGTGCCAGCAGTGGTAGCGGGATTAGCTCCTACAATGAGCAGTTCTTC.